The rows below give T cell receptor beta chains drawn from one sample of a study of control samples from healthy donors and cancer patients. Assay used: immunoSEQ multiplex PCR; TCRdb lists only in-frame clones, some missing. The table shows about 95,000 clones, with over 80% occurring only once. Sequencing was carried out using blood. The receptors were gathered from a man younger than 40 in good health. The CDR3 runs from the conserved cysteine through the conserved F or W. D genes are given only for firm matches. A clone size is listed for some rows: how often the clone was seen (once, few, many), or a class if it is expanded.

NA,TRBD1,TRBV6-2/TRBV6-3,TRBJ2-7,TGTGCCAGCAGTTACGGACAGGGGTCCTACGAGCAGTACTTC,CASSYGQGSYEQYF
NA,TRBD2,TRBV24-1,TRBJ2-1,TGTGCCACCAGTGATCCCACTAGCGGGGGGGTTTCGGAGCAGTTCTTC,CATSDPTSGGVSEQFF
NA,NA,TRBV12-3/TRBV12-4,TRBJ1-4,TGTGCCAGCAGCCGTCTCCGGAAACTGTTTTTT,CASSRLRKLFF
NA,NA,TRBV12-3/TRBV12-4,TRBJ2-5,TGTGCCAGCAGTAAGACCCAAGAGACCCAGTACTTC,CASSKTQETQYF
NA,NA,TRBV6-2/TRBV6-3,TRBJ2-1,TGTGCCAGCAGTTATTACGAAGGAGAGCAGTTCTTC,CASSYYEGEQFF
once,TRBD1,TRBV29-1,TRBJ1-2,TGCAGCGCAGAGACAGGGTTGGTTAACTATGGCTACACCTTC,CSAETGLVNYGYTF
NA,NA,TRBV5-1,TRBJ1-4,TGCGCCAGCAGCTTGTTAGGGGATAATGAAAAACTGTTTTTT,CASSLLGDNEKLFF
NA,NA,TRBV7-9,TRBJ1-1,TGTGCCAGCAGGAGAGGCGGGACTGAAGCTTTCTTT,CASRRGGTEAFF
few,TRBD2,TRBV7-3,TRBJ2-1,TGTGCCAGCAGCTTAATAGCGGGGGAGTACAATGAGCAGTTCTTC,CASSLIAGEYNEQFF
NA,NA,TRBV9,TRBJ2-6,TGTGCCAGCAGCGAGGACAGTCGCTGGGCCAACGTCCTGACTTTC,CASSEDSRWANVLTF
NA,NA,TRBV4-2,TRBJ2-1,TGTGCCAGCAGCCAAGATACGGCAGCACAGCAGTTCTTC,CASSQDTAAQQFF
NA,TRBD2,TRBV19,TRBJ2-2,TGTGCCAGTAGTATAATCCTAGCGGGGGTAGGGGACACCGGGGAGCTGTTTTTT,CASSIILAGVGDTGELFF
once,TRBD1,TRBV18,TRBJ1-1,TGTGCCAGCTCACGTCAGGGGGGTCGAAACACTGAAGCTTTCTTT,CASSRQGGRNTEAFF
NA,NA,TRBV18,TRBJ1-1,TGTGCCAGCTCACCAAATTCAGGAAACACTGAAGCTTTCTTT,CASSPNSGNTEAFF
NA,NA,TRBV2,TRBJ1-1,TGTGCCAGCACCGGAAGGGCGGGAATCAACACTGAAGCTTTCTTT,CASTGRAGINTEAFF
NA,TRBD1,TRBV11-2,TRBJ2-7,TGTGCCAGCAGTGGGACAGGGACAGGCTACGAGCAGTACTTC,CASSGTGTGYEQYF
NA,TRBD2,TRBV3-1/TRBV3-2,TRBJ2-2,TGTGCCAGCAGCCCTCGACTAGCGGGGGGCACCGGGGAGCTGTTTTTT,CASSPRLAGGTGELFF
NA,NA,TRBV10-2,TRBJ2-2,TGCGCCAGCAGTGAGGTCGGGGCCGGGGAGCTGTTTTTT,CASSEVGAGELFF
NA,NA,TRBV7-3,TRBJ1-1,TGTGCCAGCAGCTCCCTCGCGGGGGGCACTGAAGCTTTCTTT,CASSSLAGGTEAFF
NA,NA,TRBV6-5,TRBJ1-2,TGTGCCAGCAGCCTGACGGTTCTTTATGGCTACACCTTC,CASSLTVLYGYTF
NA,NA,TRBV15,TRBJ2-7,TGTGCCACCAGCAGAGATCTGGACAGTCCGTACGAGCAGTACTTC,CATSRDLDSPYEQYF
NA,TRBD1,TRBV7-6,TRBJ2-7,TGTGCCAGCAGCCGTCGACCCGGGACAGAATCCTACGAGCAGTACTTC,CASSRRPGTESYEQYF
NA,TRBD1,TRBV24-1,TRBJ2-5,TGTGCCACCAGTGGACAGGGGTACCAAGAGACCCAGTACTTC,CATSGQGYQETQYF
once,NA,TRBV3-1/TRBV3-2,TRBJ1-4,TGTGCCAGCAGCCAAACTTCTTCCGGGGAGGAAAAACTGTTTTTT,CASSQTSSGEEKLFF
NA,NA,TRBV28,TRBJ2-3,TGTGCCAGCCACCAGTCAGGTCCCACAGATACGCAGTATTTT,CASHQSGPTDTQYF
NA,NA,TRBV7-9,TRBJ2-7,TGTGCCAGCAGCTTAGAATATATCTACGAGCAGTACTTC,CASSLEYIYEQYF